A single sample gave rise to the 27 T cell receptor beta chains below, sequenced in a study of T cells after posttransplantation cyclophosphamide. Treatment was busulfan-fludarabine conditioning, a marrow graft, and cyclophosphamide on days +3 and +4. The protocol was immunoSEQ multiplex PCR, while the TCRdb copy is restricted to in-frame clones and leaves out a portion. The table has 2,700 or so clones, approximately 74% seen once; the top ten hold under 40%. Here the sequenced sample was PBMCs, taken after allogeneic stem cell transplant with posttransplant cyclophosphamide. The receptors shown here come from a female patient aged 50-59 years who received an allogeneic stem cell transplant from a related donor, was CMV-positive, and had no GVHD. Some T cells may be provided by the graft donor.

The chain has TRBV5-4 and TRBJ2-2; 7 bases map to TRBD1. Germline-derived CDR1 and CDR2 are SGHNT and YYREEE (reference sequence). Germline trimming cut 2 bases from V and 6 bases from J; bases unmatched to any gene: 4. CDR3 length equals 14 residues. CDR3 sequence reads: CASSLQGPPGELFF. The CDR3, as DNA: TGTGCCAGCAGCTTACAGGGGCCCCCCGGGGAGCTGTTTTTT. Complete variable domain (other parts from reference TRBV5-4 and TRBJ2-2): ETGVTQSPTHLIKTRGQQVTLRCSSQSGHNTVSWYQQALGQGPQFIFQYYREEENGRGNFPPRFSGLQFPNYSSELNVNALELDDSALYLCASSLQGPPGELFFGEGSRLTVL.

The CDR3 nucleotides read TGTGCCAGCACTACCATGCGGGATGAGACCCAGTACTTC. It specifies CASTTMRDETQYF. The chain employs TRBV2 and TRBJ2-5; perhaps TRBD2 as D (6 bases). Between the trimmed V and J ends, which lost 7 bases and 5 bases, there was a span of 14 bases. CDR1 SNHLY and CDR2 FYNNEI come from the germline V gene. This CDR3 comprises 13 residues.

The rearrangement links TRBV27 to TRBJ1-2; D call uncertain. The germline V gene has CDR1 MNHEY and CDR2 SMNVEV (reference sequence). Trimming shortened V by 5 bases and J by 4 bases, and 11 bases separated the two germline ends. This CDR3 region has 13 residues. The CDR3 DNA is TGTGCCAGCAGTCCCGGCGGGATCTATGGCTACACCTTC. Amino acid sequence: CASSPGGIYGYTF.

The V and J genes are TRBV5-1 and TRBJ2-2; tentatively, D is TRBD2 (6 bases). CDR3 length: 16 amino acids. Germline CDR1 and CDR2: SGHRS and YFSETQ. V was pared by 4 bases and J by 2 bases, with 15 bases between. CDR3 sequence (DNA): TGCGCCAGCAGCCGCCGCCCGGAGGGTAACACCGGGGAGCTGTTTTTT. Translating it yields CASSRRPEGNTGELFF.

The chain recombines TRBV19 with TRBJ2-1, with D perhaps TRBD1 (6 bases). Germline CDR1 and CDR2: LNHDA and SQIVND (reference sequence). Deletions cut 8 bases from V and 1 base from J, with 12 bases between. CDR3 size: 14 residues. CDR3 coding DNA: TGTGCCAGTCAAGGACAGCCGTCCTACAATGAGCAGTTCTTC. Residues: CASQGQPSYNEQFF.

Here the CDR3 reads CAISVGTGSGGYTF. The CDR3 DNA sequence: TGTGCCATCAGTGTCGGGACAGGGAGCGGTGGCTACACCTTC. The chain couples TRBV10-3 to TRBJ1-2; 9 bases match TRBD1. Germline values: CDR1 ENHRY, CDR2 SYGVKD. V gave up 4 bases and J gave up 7 bases; unmatched junction bases: 7. This CDR3 is built from 14 residues.

The chain's CDR3 is CASSGRTSGSTDTQYF. In DNA, the CDR3 is TGCGCCAGCAGCGGTCGGACTAGCGGGAGCACAGATACGCAGTATTTT. The chain links TRBV4-1 to TRBJ2-3, with TRBD2 identical over 11 bases. The CDR3 spans 16 residues. The trim removed 5 bases at V and 0 bases at J, leaving 4 bases unmatched. The germline CDR1 and CDR2 sequences are MGHRA and YSYEKL.

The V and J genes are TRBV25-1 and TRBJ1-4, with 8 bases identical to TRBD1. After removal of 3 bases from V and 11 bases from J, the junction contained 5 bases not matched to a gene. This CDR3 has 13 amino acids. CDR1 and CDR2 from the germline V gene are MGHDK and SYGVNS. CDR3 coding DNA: TGTGCCAGCAGTGAGACAGGGGTCGAGAAACTGTTTTTT. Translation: CASSETGVEKLFF.

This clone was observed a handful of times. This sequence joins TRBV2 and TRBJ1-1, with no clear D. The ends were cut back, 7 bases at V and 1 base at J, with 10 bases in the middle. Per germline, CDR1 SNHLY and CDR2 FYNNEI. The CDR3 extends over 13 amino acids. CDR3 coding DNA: TGTGCCAGCATCGGGGTGGGGAACACTGAAGCTTTCTTT. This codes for CASIGVGNTEAFF.

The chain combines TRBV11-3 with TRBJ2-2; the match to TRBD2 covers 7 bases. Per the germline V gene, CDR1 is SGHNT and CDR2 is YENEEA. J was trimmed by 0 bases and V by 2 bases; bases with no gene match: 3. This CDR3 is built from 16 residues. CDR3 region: CASSLTSVSNTGELFF. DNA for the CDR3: TGTGCCAGCAGCTTAACTAGCGTTTCGAACACCGGGGAGCTGTTTTTT.

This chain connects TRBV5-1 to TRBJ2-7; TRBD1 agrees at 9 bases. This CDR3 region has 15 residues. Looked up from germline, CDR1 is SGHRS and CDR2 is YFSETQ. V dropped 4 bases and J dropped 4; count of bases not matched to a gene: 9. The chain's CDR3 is CASSVPGQGGYEQYF. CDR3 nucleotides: TGCGCCAGCAGCGTACCGGGACAGGGAGGGTACGAGCAGTACTTC.

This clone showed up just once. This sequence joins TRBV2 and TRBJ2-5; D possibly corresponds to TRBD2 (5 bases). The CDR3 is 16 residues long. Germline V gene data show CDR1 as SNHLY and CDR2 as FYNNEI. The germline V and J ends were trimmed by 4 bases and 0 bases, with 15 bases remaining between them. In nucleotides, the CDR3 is TGTGCCAGCAGTGCCGCCCGGACTCCCAACCAAGAGACCCAGTACTTC. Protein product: CASSAARTPNQETQYF.

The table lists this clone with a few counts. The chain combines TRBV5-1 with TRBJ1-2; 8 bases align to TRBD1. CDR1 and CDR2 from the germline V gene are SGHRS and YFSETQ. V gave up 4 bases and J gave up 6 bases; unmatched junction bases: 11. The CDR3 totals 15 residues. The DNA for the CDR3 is TGCGCCAGCAGCCCATTACCGACAGGGGCAGATGGCTACACCTTC. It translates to CASSPLPTGADGYTF.

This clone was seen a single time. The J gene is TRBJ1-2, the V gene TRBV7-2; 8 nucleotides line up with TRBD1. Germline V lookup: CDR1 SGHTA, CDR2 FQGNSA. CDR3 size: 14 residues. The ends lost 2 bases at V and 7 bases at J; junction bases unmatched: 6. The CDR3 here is CASSLSGTGPGYTF. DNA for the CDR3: TGTGCCAGCAGCTTAAGCGGGACAGGCCCTGGCTACACCTTC.

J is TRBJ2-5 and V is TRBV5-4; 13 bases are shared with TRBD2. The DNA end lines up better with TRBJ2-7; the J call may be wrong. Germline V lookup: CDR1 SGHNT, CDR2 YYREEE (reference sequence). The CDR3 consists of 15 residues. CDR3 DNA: TGTGCCAGCAGAGACGGACTAGCGGGAGCCTACGAGCAGTACTTC. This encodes CASRDGLAGAYEQYF.

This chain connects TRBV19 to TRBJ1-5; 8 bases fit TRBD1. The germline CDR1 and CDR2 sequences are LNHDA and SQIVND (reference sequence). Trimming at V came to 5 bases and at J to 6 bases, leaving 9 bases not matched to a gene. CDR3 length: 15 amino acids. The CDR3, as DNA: TGTGCCAGTAGTGCGGACAGGGAAGTAACTCAGCCCCAGCATTTT. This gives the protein CASSADREVTQPQHF.

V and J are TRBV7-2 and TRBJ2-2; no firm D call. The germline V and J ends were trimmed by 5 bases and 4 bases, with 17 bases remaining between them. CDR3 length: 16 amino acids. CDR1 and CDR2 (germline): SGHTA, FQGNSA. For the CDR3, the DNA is TGTGCCAGCAGCGTAGTTAATAGTCGGGTCACCGGGGAGCTGTTTTTT. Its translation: CASSVVNSRVTGELFF.

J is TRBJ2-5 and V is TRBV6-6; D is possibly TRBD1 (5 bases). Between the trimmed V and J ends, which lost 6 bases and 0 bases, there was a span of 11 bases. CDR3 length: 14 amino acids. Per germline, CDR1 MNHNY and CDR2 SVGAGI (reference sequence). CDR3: CASSTTAYQETQYF. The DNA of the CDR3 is TGTGCCAGCAGCACGACAGCGTACCAAGAGACCCAGTACTTC.

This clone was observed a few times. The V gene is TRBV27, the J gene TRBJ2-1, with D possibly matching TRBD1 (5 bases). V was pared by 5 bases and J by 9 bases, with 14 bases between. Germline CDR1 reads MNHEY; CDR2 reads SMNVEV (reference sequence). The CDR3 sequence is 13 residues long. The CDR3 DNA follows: TGTGCCAGCAGTGCCCTGGGGCGCGGTGAGCAGTTCTTC. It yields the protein CASSALGRGEQFF.

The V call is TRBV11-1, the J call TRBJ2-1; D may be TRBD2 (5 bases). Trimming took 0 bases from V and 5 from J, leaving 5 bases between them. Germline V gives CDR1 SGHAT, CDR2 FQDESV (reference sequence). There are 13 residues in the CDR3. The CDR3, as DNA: TGTGCCAGCAGCTTAGCGAGGGACAATGAGCAGTTCTTC. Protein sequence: CASSLARDNEQFF. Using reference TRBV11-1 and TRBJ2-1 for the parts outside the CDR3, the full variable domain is EAEVAQSPRYKITEKSQAVAFWCDPISGHATLYWYRQILGQGPELLVQFQDESVVDDSQLPKDRFSAERLKGVDSTLKIQPAELGDSAMYLCASSLARDNEQFFGPGTRLTVL.

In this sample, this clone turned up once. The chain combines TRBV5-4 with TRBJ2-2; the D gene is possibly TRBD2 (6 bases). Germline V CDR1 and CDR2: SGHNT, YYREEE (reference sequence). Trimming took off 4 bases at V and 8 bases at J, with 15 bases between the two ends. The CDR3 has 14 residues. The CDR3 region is CASSLPALAGELFF. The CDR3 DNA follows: TGTGCCAGCAGCCTTCCAGCGCTAGCGGGGGAGCTGTTTTTT.

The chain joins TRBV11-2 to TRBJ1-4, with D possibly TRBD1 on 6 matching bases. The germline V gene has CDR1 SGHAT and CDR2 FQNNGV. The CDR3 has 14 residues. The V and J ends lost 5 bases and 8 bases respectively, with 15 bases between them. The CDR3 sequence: CASSRGGAREKLFF. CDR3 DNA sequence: TGTGCCAGCAGCCGAGGGGGGGCGCGAGAAAAACTGTTTTTT.

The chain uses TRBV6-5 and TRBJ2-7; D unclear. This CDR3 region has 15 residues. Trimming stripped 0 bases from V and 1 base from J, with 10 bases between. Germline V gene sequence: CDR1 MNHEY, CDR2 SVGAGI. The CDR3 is CASSYSASASYEQYF. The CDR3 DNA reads TGTGCCAGCAGTTACTCAGCTTCTGCGTCCTACGAGCAGTACTTC.

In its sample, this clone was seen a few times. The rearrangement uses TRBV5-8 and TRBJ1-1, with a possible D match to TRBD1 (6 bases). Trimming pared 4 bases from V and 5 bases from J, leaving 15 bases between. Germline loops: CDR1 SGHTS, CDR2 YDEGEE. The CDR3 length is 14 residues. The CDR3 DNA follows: TGTGCCAGCAGCAGAGGACGGGGGGCAACTGAAGCTTTCTTT. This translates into CASSRGRGATEAFF.

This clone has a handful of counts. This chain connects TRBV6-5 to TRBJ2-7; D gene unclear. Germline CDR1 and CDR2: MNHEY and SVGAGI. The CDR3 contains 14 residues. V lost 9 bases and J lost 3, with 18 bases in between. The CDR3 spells CASRIQLGDYEQYF. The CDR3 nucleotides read TGTGCCAGTCGAATCCAACTTGGAGACTACGAGCAGTACTTC.

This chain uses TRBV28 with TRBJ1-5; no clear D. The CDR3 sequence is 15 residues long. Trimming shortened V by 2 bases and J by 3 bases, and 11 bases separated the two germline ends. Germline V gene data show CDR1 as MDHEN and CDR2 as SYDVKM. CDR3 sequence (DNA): TGTGCCAGCAGTTTAGGGCGTCAGGTCAATCAGCCCCAGCATTTT. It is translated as CASSLGRQVNQPQHF.

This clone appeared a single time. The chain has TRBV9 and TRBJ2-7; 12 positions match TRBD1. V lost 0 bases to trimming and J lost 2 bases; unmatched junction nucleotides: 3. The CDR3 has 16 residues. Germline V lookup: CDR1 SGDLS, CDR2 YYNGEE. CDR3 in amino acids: CASSVGGTGGAYEQYF. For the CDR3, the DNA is TGTGCCAGCAGCGTAGGAGGGACAGGGGGCGCCTACGAGCAGTACTTC. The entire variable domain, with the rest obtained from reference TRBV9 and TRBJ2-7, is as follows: DSGVTQTPKHLITATGQRVTLRCSPRSGDLSVYWYQQSLDQGLQFLIQYYNGEERAKGNILERFSAQQFPDLHSELNLSSLELGDSALYFCASSVGGTGGAYEQYFGPGTRLTVT.